This is a list of T cell receptor beta chains from one sample in a study of blood T cell repertoires in COVID-19. Measured with immunoSEQ multiplex PCR; TCRdb has only the in-frame clones, and not every one. The sample lists roughly 150,000 clones, roughly 80% seen once, with about 4% in the top ten. Specimen: peripheral blood. The receptors derive from a woman aged 80 or over with acute or convalescent COVID-19. The conserved cysteine and the conserved F or W are not part of the CDR3 here.

v_call: TRBV21-1
j_call: TRBJ1-4
cdr3_aa: ASSARGTLEKLF

v_call: TRBV7-9
j_call: TRBJ2-1
cdr3_aa: ASSLEASGSTEQF

v_call: TRBV6-5
j_call: TRBJ1-6
cdr3_aa: ASNTGSAYNSPLH

v_call: TRBV6-4
j_call: TRBJ2-2
cdr3_aa: ASSDRPGPGELF

v_call: TRBV5-1
j_call: TRBJ1-1
cdr3_aa: ASSRNDRATEAF

v_call: TRBV12-5
j_call: TRBJ2-1
cdr3_aa: ASGSLLAGEAGEQF

v_call: TRBV24-1
j_call: TRBJ1-5
cdr3_aa: ATSDSMETYSNQPQH

v_call: TRBV11-2
j_call: TRBJ1-1
cdr3_aa: ASSRWDSQGWGTF

v_call: TRBV11-2
j_call: TRBJ2-1
cdr3_aa: ASSRTSGTSNEQF

v_call: TRBV7-9
j_call: TRBJ2-7
cdr3_aa: ASSPGDRECPY

v_call: TRBV30
j_call: TRBJ2-1
cdr3_aa: AWSVNTDEQF

v_call: TRBV6-5
j_call: TRBJ2-2
cdr3_aa: ASTSRGTGELF

v_call: TRBV27
j_call: TRBJ1-1
cdr3_aa: ASSLSAGTGTEAF

v_call: TRBV11-2
j_call: TRBJ2-1
cdr3_aa: ASSLVVAVFDEQF

v_call: TRBV3-1/TRBV3-2
j_call: TRBJ2-3
cdr3_aa: ASSQFLTDTQY

v_call: TRBV15
j_call: TRBJ2-7
cdr3_aa: ATSLRQGPYEQY

v_call: TRBV28
j_call: TRBJ2-5
cdr3_aa: ASRHRGRVETQY

v_call: TRBV2
j_call: TRBJ1-2
cdr3_aa: ASSASAGRSGYT

v_call: TRBV19
j_call: TRBJ1-5
cdr3_aa: ASSENRGTTQPQH

v_call: TRBV13
j_call: TRBJ2-1
cdr3_aa: ASSSNPFGAELYNEQF

v_call: TRBV2
j_call: TRBJ1-5
cdr3_aa: ASSFTGVNQPQH

v_call: TRBV10-1
j_call: TRBJ2-7
cdr3_aa: ASVGTGGTYEQY

v_call: TRBV5-1
j_call: TRBJ2-1
cdr3_aa: ASSWTAGGIDEQF

v_call: TRBV7-2
j_call: TRBJ2-2
cdr3_aa: ASSPRSSGRPGELF